This TCR beta chain appears in the sequencing data of a study of CD8 T cells in ankylosing spondylitis. Overall study findings and caveats: There were earlier reports of some motif variants in reactive arthritis synovial fluid and blood. The authors found the disease-linked clones to be CD8+ and relatively rare in peripheral blood. Seemingly characteristic of ankylosing spondylitis blood was a TCR beta motif consisting of about 8 highly homologous variants. Significant enrichment of disease-linked clones was reportedly seen in matched ankylosing spondylitis synovial fluid.

Quantitative barcoded 5'-RACE was used to prepare TCR beta libraries. TCRdb reprocessed the 5' RACE reads via MiXCR and lists one record per CDR3 protein. The sample lists over 400,000 distinct CDR3 sequences, roughly 27% occurring once. V was cut by 3 bases and J by 0 bases, with 8 bases left in between. Germline-derived CDR1 and CDR2 are DFQATT and SNEGSKA (reference sequence). There are 13 residues in the CDR3. A note on this clonotype: Its antigen is still unknown.

The chain is built from TRBV20-1 and TRBJ1-1; a possible D gene is TRBD1 (5 bases). The source of this sequence is a male donor with ankylosing spondylitis. The specimen sequenced was blood, either unsorted or a sorted T cell fraction (not recorded which). The CDR3 reads CSASRVMNTEAFF. As DNA, the CDR3 is TGCAGTGCTAGCAGGGTCATGAACACTGAAGCTTTCTTT.